Each of the 11 T cell receptor beta chains below was sequenced from the same sample in a study of PD-1 blockade in mismatch repair-deficient tumors. Only in-frame clones appear in the TCRdb table, and some are missing; sequencing was by immunoSEQ multiplex PCR. The data show under 95,000 clones, 65% to 85% seen once. The sequenced sample was peripheral blood, obtained 44 weeks after starting pembrolizumab. Every receptor here comes from an adult with mismatch repair-deficient cancer.

This clone has just a few counts. This chain connects TRBV2 to TRBJ2-2; 7 bases line up with TRBD1. From germline, CDR1 is SNHLY and CDR2 FYNNEI. The CDR3 runs 14 residues. V was pared by 6 bases and J by 6 bases, with 7 bases of the junction left unmatched. DNA for the CDR3: TGTGCCAGCAGGGGGGACAGAACCGCCGGGGAGCTGTTTTTT. Protein sequence: CASRGDRTAGELFF.

The genes are TRBV6-1 and TRBJ1-5, with 9 bases identical to TRBD1. The junction had 10 bases not matched to a gene; V was cut back by 4 bases and J by 6 bases. This CDR3 is 16 amino acids long. CDR1 MNHNS and CDR2 SASEGT come from the germline V gene. CDR3 residues: CASSGKDRGVGQPQHF. In DNA form, the CDR3 reads TGTGCCAGCAGTGGGAAGGACAGGGGCGTCGGTCAGCCCCAGCATTTT.

The chain carries TRBV2 and TRBJ2-7; D is perhaps TRBD1 or TRBD2 (6 bases each). Trimming removed 4 bases from V and 7 bases from J, with 26 bases in between. The CDR3 length is 17 residues. Germline values: CDR1 SNHLY, CDR2 FYNNEI. This CDR3 is CASSVLGGLNTRGEQYF. In nucleotides, the CDR3 is TGTGCCAGCAGTGTCTTGGGGGGCCTCAATACCCGGGGGGAGCAGTACTTC.

The rearrangement uses TRBV18 and TRBJ2-7, with no clear D. Germline loops: CDR1 KGHSH, CDR2 LQKENI. The CDR3 totals 13 residues. V was pared by 0 bases and J by 2 bases, with 5 bases between. The CDR3: CASSPPTTYEQYF. CDR3 DNA: TGTGCCAGCTCACCACCAACAACCTACGAGCAGTACTTC.

V and J are TRBV5-4 and TRBJ2-7; D could derive from TRBD1 or TRBD2 (5 bases each). With 1 base removed from V and 0 bases from J, the gap between germline ends came to 8 bases. The length of the CDR3 is 14 residues. Germline values: CDR1 SGHNT, CDR2 YYREEE (reference sequence). The CDR3 nucleotides are TGTGCCAGCAGCTTGCCAGGGAGCTCCTACGAGCAGTACTTC. This gives the protein CASSLPGSSYEQYF.

The V gene is TRBV6-5, the J gene TRBJ1-2; TRBD1 is a possible D gene (5 bases). V lost 2 bases, J lost 4 bases, and 8 bases lay in between. The CDR3 is 13 residues long. The germline CDR1 and CDR2 sequences are MNHEY and SVGAGI. CDR3 loop: CASSYGGGYGYTF. As DNA, the CDR3 is TGTGCCAGCAGTTACGGTGGGGGCTATGGCTACACCTTC.

The chain recombines TRBV6-5 with TRBJ2-1; 7 nucleotides align to TRBD2. CDR3 length: 16 amino acids. Germline V gene sequence: CDR1 MNHEY, CDR2 SVGAGI. After removal of 0 bases from V and 6 bases from J, the junction contained 8 bases not matched to a gene. This CDR3 reads CASSYSGGRVFNEQFF. The CDR3 DNA is TGTGCCAGCAGTTACTCGGGCGGGAGAGTCTTCAATGAGCAGTTCTTC.

This chain connects TRBV7-6 to TRBJ1-4; 8 positions agree with TRBD1. The CDR3 has 15 residues. After removal of 5 bases from V and 3 bases from J, the junction contained 5 bases not matched to a gene. Germline V CDR1 and CDR2: SGHVS, FNYEAQ. CDR3 in amino acids: CASSARDRSNEKLFF. The CDR3 DNA is TGTGCCAGCAGCGCCCGGGACAGGTCTAATGAAAAACTGTTTTTT. Together with reference TRBV7-6 and TRBJ1-4, the CDR3 gives the full variable domain: GAGVSQSPRYKVTKRGQDVALRCDPISGHVSLYWYRQALGQGPEFLTYFNYEAQQDKSGLPNDRFSAERPEGSISTLTIQRTEQRDSAMYRCASSARDRSNEKLFFGSGTQLSVL.

This clone came up once. The chain has TRBV11-3 and TRBJ2-5; tentatively, D is TRBD2 (5 bases). CDR3 length: 15 amino acids. V was pared by 4 bases and J by 1 base, with 13 bases between. Per the germline V gene, CDR1 is SGHNT and CDR2 is YENEEA. This CDR3 reads CASSSPSSGQETQYF. CDR3 in DNA: TGTGCCAGCAGCTCCCCCAGCAGCGGCCAAGAGACCCAGTACTTC. Using reference TRBV11-3 and TRBJ2-5 for the parts outside the CDR3, the full variable domain is EAGVVQSPRYKIIEKKQPVAFWCNPISGHNTLYWYLQNLGQGPELLIRYENEEAVDDSQLPKDRFSAERLKGVDSTLKIQPAELGDSAVYLCASSSPSSGQETQYFGPGTRLLVL.

The J gene is TRBJ2-3, the V gene TRBV21-1; the table names TRBD1, a call not compared with the DNA. TRBV21-1 is classified as a pseudogene. This CDR3 is built from 15 residues. Here the CDR3 reads CASSKLGQTTDTQYF. In DNA, the CDR3 is TGTGCCAGCAGCAAATTGGGGCAGACCACAGATACGCAGTATTTT.

The rearrangement links TRBV14 to TRBJ1-3, with D possibly TRBD1 on 5 matching bases. CDR3 size: 15 residues. Trimming took off 2 bases at V and 2 bases at J, with 10 bases between the two ends. Germline V CDR1 and CDR2: SGHDN, FVKESK. As DNA, the CDR3 is TGTGCCAGCAGCCAACAGGGTCTCGCTGGAAACACCATATATTTT. Its protein is CASSQQGLAGNTIYF.